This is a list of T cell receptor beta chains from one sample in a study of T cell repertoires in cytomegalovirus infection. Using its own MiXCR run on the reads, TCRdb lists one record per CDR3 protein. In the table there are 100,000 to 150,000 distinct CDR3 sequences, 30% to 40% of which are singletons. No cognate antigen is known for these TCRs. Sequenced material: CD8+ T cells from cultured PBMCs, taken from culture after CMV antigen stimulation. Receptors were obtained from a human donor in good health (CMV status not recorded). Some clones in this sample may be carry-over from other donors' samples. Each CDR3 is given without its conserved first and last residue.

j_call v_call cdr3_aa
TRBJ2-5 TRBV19 ASSMGTETQY
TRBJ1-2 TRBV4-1 ASSQEDRIDGYT
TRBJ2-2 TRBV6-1 ASKRATGELF
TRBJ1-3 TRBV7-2 ASSLRGNTIY
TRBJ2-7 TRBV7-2 ASSLASTEIAYEQY
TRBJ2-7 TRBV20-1 SAPMVGGNYEQY
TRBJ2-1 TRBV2 ASLSPRANEQF
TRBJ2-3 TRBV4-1 ASSQGTRRSTDTQY
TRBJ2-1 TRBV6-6 ASTSGGGYNEQF
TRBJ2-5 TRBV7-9 ASSSFGTTTQETQY
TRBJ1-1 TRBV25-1 ASSEPGELNTEAF
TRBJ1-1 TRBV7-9 ASSLPGQRDTEAF
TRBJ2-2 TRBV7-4 ASSPLPDRQITAGELF
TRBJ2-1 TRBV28 ASSPGTTYNEQF
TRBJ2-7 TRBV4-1 ASSQPLNSYEQY
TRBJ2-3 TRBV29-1 SVVRDTQY
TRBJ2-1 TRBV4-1 ASSQAPSGGENEQF
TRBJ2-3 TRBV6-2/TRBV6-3 ASGGLAAFTDTQY
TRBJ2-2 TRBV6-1 ASSEEPQNTGELF
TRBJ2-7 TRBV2 ASVGARYEQY
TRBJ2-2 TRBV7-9 ASSPPGRGNTGELF
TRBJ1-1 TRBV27 ASSPTREGIMNTEAF
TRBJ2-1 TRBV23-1 ASRGGSPLSYNEQF
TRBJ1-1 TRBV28 ASSFSSNTEAF
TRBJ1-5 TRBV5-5 ASSLGVGGNQPQH
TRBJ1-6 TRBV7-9 ASSSTGNSPLH